Reported below is one T cell receptor beta chain. This record belongs to a study of T cell changes during pregnancy in multiple sclerosis. The method was immunoSEQ multiplex PCR; TCRdb's version includes in-frame clones alone and lacks a portion of them. The sample consists of roughly 80,000 clones, approximately 90% of them appearing once. This CDR3 is built from 14 residues. Deletions cut 6 bases from V and 5 bases from J, with 13 bases between. Per germline, CDR1 KGHSH and CDR2 LQKENI. The chain combines TRBV18 with TRBJ1-4, with a tentative D call TRBD1 (5 bases). The receptor was derived from a female donor with multiple sclerosis, enrolled in a pregnancy study. The sequencing used peripheral blood, collected before pregnancy. The CDR3 reads CASSLRDSNEKLFF. The CDR3 coding sequence is TGTGCCAGCTCCCTCAGGGACTCGAATGAAAAACTGTTTTTT.